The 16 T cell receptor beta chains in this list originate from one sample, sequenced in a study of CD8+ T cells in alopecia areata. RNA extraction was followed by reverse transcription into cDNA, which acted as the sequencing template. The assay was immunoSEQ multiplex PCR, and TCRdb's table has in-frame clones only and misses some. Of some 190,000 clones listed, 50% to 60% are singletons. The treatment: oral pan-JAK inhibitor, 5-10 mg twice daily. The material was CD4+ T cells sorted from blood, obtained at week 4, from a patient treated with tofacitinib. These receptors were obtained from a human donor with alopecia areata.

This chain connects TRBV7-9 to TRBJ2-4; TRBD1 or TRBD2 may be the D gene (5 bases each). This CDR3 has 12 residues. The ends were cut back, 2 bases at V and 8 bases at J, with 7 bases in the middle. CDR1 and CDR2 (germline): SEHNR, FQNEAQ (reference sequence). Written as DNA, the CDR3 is TGTGCCAGCAGCTTATTGGGGGACATTCAGTACTTC. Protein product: CASSLLGDIQYF.

Here the CDR3 DNA reads TGTGCCAGCAGCTTGACGAATGAGCAGTTCTTC. Translated, it gives CASSLTNEQFF. The V gene is TRBV5-4, the J gene TRBJ2-1; D gene uncertain. This CDR3 contains 11 residues. V was pared by 1 base and J by 7 bases, with 3 bases between. The germline gives CDR1 SGHNT, CDR2 YYREEE (reference sequence).

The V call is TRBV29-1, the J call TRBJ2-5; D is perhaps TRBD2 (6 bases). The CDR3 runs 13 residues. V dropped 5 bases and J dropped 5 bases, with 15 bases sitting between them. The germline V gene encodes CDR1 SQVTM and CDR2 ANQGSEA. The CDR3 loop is CSVSELAGETQYF. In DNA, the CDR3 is TGCAGCGTTTCAGAACTGGCGGGGGAGACCCAGTACTTC.

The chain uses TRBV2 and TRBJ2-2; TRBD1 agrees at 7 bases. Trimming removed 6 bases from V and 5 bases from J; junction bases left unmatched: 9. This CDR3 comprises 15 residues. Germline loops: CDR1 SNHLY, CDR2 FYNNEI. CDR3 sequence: CASRTDRVLTGELFF. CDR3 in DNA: TGTGCCAGCAGAACAGACAGGGTATTGACCGGGGAGCTGTTTTTT.

The CDR3 loop is CASSRLNTGELFF. The CDR3 DNA is TGCGCCAGCAGCCGACTGAACACCGGGGAGCTGTTTTTT. The V gene is TRBV5-1, the J gene TRBJ2-2; D not resolved. Between the trimmed V and J ends, which lost 4 bases and 1 base, there was a span of 5 bases. From germline, CDR1 is SGHRS and CDR2 YFSETQ. The CDR3 loop spans 13 amino acids.

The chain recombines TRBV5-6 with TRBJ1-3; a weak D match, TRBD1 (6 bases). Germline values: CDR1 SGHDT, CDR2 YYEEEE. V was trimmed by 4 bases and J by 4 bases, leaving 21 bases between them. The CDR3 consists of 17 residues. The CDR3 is CASSRGTTGTRGNTIYF. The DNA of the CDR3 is TGTGCCAGCAGCCGGGGGACAACAGGGACCCGAGGAAACACCATATATTTT.

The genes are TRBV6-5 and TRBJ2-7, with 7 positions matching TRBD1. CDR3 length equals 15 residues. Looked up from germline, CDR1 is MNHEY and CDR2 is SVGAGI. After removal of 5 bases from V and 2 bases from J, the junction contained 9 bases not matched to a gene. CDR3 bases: TGTGCCAGCAGTCGCGCCGGGACAGTGGCCTACGAGCAGTACTTC. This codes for CASSRAGTVAYEQYF.

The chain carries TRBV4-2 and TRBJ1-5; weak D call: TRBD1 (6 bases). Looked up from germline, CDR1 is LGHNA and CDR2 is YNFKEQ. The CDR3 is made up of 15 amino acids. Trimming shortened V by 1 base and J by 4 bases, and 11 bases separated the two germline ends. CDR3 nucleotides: TGTGCCAGCAGCCAAGCACAGGGTGCTAATCAGCCCCAGCATTTT. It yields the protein CASSQAQGANQPQHF.

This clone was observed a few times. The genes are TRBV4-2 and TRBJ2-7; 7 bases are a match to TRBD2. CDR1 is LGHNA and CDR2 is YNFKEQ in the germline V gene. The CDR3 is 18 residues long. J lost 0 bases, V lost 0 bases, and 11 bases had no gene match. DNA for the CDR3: TGTGCCAGCAGCCAAGAGACTAGCAATGGGTGGGACTCCTACGAGCAGTACTTC. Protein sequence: CASSQETSNGWDSYEQYF.

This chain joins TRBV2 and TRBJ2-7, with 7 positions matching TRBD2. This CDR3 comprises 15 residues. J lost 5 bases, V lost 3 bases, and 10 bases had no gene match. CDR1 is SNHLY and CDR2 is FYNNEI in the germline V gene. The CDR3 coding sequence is TGTGCCAGCAGTGATAAGGCGGGAGCCACCAACGAGCAGTACTTC. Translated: CASSDKAGATNEQYF.

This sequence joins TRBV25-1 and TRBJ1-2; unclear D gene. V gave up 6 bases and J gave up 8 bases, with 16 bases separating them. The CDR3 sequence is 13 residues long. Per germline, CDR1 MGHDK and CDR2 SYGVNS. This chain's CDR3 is CASSETSGWGYTF. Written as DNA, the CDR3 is TGTGCCAGCAGCGAAACCTCAGGTTGGGGCTACACCTTC.

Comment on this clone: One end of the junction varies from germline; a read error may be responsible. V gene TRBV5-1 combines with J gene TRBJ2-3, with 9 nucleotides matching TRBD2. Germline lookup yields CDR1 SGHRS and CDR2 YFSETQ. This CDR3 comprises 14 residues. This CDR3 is CASRAGGPSETQYF. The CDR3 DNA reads TGCGCCAGCAGGGCGGGAGGGCCCTCAGAGACGCAGTATTTT.

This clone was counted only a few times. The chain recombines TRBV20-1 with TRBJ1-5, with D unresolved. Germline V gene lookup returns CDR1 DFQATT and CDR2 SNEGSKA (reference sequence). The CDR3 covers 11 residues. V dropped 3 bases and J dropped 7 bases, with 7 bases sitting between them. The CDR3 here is CSASSGQPQHF. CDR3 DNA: TGCAGTGCTAGTTCTGGGCAGCCCCAGCATTTT.

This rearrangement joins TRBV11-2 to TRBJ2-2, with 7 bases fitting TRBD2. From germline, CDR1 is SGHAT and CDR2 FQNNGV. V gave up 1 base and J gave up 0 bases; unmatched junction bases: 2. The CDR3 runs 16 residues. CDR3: CASSLGGTTNTGELFF. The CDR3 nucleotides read TGTGCCAGCAGCTTAGGTGGGACTACGAACACCGGGGAGCTGTTTTTT.

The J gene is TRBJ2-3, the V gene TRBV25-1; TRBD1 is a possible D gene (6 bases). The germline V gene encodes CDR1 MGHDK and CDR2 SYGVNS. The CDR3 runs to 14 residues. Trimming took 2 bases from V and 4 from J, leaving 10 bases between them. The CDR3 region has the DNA TGTGCCAGCAGTGAACCCGAGGGGGCAGATACGCAGTATTTT. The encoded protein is CASSEPEGADTQYF. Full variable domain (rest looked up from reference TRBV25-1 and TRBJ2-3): EADIYQTPRYLVIGTGKKITLECSQTMGHDKMYWYQQDPGMELHLIHYSYGVNSTEKGDLSSESTVSRIRTEHFPLTLESARPSHTSQYLCASSEPEGADTQYFGPGTRLTVL.

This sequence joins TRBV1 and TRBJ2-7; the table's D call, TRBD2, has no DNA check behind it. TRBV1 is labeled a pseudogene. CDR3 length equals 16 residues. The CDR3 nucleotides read TGCACCAGCAGCCAAGATCCGCTAGCGGGGGACTACGAGCAGTACTTC. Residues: CTSSQDPLAGDYEQYF.